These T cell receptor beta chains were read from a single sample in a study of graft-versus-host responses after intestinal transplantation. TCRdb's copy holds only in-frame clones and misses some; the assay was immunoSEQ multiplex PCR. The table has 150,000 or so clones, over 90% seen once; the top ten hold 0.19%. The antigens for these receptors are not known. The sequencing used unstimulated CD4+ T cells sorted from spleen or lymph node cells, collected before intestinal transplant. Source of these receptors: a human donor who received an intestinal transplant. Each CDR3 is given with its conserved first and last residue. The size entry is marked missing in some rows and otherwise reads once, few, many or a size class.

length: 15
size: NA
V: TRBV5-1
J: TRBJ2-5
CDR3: CASSLDVGREETQYF

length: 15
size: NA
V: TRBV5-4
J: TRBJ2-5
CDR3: CASSSKGTVEETQYF

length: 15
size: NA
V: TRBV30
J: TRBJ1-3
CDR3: CAWSGSTGIGNTIYF

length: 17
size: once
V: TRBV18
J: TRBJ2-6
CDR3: CASSPLNGGSGANVLTF

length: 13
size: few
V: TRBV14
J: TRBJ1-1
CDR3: CASRDNLGTEAFF

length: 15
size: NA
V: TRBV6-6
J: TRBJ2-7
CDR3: CASSYLEGSVNEQYF

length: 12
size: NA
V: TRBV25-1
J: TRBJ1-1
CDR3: CASSDLKSEAFF

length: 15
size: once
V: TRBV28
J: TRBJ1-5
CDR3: CASSSGRGGRQPQHF

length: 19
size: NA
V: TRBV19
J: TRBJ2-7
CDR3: CASSIRADSDRGPSYEQYF

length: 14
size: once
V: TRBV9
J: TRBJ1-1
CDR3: CASSVGQLNTEAFF

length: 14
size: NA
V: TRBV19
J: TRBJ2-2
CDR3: CASIRTSNTGELFF

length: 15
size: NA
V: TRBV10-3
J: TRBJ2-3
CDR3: CAISESSGSTDTQYF

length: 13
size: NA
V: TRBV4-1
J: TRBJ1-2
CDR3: CASSPTDNYGYTF

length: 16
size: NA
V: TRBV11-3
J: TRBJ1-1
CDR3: CASSLGAGLVDTEAFF

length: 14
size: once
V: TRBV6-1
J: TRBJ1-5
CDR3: CASSMTTGVQPQHF

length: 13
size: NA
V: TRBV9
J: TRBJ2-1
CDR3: CASSAAEGDHRFF

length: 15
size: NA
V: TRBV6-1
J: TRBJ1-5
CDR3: CASRKQGFSNQPQHF

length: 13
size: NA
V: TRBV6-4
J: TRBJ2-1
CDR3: CASSREGRGEQFF

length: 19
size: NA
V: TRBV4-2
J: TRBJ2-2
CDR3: CASSQGGSREGPDTGELFF

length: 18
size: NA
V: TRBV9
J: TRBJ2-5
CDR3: CASSVGWKIDRGGETQYF

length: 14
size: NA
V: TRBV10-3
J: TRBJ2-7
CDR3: CAISDGRTGGFAYF

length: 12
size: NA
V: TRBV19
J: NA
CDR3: CASRTSGAEQYF

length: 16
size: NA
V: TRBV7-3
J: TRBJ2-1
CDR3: CASSSTSGRAGNEQFF

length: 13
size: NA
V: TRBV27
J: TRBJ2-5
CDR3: CASSTGVPETQYF

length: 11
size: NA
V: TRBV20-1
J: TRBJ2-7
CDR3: CSAAPGYEQYF

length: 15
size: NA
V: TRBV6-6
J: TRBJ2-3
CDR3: CASSSDRGGTDTQYF

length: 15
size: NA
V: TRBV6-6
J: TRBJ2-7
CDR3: CASSYRQAIVYEQYF

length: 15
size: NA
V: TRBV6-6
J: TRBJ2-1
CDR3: CASRSPGASYDEQFF

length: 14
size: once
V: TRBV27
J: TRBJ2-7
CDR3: CASGSSGGSYEQYF

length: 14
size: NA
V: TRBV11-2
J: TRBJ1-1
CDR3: CASSLDGTVSEAFF

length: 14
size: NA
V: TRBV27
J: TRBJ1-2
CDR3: CASSLSQEGYGYTF

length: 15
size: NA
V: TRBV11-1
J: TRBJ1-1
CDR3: CASSLAATGLTEAFF

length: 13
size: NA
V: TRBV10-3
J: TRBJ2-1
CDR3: CATLETSNSEQFF

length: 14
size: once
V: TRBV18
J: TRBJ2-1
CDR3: CASSPGTGIYEQFF

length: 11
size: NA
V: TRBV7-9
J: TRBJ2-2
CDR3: CASRSRGELFF

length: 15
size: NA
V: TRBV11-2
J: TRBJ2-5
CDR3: CASSLAQTGQETQYF

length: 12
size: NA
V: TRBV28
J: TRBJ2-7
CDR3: CASSYQAYEQYF

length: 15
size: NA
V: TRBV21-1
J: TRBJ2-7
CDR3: CASSKEGGRWYEQYF

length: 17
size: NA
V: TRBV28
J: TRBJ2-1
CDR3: CASTPPRTGVAAGEQFF

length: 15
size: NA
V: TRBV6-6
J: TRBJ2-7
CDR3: CASSYGTGGIYEQYF

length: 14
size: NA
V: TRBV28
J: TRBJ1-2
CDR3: CASSLGQANYGYTF

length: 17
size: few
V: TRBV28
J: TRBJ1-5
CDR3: CASSLFAKMANPQPQHF

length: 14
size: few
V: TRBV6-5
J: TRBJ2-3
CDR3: CASSFSGRTDTQYF

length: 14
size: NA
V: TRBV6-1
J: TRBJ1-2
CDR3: CASSVSGTSYGYTF

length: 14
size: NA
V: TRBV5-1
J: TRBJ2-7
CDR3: CASSEPGLTYEQYF

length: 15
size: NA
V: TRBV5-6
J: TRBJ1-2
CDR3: CASSWGGPAYYGYTF

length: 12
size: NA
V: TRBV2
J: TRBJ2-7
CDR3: CASIGGGYEQYF

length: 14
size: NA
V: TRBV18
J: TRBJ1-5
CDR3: CASSKQESNQPQHF

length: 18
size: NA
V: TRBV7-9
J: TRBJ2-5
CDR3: CASSSLLSRDLGQETQYF

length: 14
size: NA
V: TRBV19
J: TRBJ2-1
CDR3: CASSKASGGNEQFF

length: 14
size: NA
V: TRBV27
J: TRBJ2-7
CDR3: CASSPLTGLYEQYF

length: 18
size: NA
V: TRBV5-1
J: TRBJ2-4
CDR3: CASSPRDRARVGKNIQYF

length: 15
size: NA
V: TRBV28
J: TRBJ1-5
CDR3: CASRGTVVSNQPQHF

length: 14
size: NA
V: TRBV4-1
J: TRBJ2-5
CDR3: CASSQDQQSQTQYF

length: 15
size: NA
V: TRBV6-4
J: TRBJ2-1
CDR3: CASSEGQGAHNEQFF

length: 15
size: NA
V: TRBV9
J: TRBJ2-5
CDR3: CASSVSLERGETQYF

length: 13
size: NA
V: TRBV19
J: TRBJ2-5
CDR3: CASSRGIAETQYF